The entry below describes one TCR beta chain. Its antigen remains unidentified. The sample contains more than one DNA sequence encoding this CDR3. The data derive from a study of cytotoxic CD8 clonotypes in ibrutinib-treated CLL. Study-level results: There were differences in sampling times between sustained-remission and progressing patients.

The V end lost 1 base, the J end lost 2 bases, and 9 bases lay between the germline ends. This CDR3 comprises 14 residues. Germline loops: CDR1 SGHVS, CDR2 FQNEAQ. Using immunoSEQ multiplex PCR, the repertoire was profiled, and TCRdb retains in-frame clones only, with some absent. Of under 300,000 clones listed, roughly four fifths were seen once; the top ten hold about 5%. The receptor's source is a human donor with chronic lymphocytic leukemia. Specimen: PBMCs, collected at disease progression, from a patient treated with ibrutinib. The chain employs TRBV7-8 and TRBJ2-7, with TRBD2 as a possible D gene (6 bases). The CDR3 sequence is CASSLVGGPYEQYF. The CDR3 DNA is TGTGCCAGCAGCTTAGTCGGGGGACCCTACGAGCAGTACTTC.